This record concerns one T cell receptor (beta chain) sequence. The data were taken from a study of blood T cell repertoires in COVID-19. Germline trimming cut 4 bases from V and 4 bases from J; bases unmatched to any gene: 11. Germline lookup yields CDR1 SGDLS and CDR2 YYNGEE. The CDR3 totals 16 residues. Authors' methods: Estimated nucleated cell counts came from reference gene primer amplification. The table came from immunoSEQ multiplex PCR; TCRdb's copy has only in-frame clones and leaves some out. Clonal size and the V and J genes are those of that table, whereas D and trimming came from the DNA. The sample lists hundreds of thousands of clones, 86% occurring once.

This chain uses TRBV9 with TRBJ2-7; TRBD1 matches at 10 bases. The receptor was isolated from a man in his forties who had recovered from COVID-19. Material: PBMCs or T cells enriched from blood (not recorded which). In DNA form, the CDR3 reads TGTGCCAGCAGCCAATCCTTGGACAGGGGGGAATACGAGCAGTACTTC. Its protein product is CASSQSLDRGEYEQYF.